This TCR beta chain derives from a study of CD8+CD57+ T cells in acquired aplastic anemia. Selection for sequencing was limited to patients who had shown CD8+CD57+ cell expansion by flow cytometry. With no exception, the patients had severe acquired aplastic anemia. The template used for profiling TCR beta VDJ and CDR3 was genomic DNA. TCRdb processed the reads anew with MiXCR; each CDR3 protein has one entry. The data contain about 470,000 distinct CDR3 sequences, roughly a third of them singletons. The sequencing sample was made of sorted CD4+, CD8+, or CD8+CD57+ T cells (not recorded which) from PBMCs. The TCR comes from a human donor with aplastic anemia.

CDR3 protein: CASKGQVLSEAFF. The CDR3 DNA reads as TGTGCCAGCAAAGGACAGGTGTTGTCTGAAGCTTTCTTT. The chain recombines TRBV6-1 with TRBJ1-1; 7 bases map to TRBD1. The J segment lost 6 bases and the V segment lost 7 bases, leaving 8 bases of the junction unmatched. CDR1 is MNHNS, CDR2 SASEGT, per germline. This CDR3 spans 13 amino acids.